The rows below give T cell receptor beta chains drawn from one sample of a study of beta chain features in type 1 diabetes. The repertoire was sequenced with immunoSEQ multiplex PCR; TCRdb's copy has only in-frame clones and lacks some. Of 300,000 to 350,000 clones listed, around 20% are singletons. The specimen sequenced was naive CD4+ T cells from blood. The receptors shown here come from a woman aged 18-30 years in good health. Each CDR3 is given with its conserved first and last residue. Fields, in order: clone size, J gene, V gene, D gene, CDR3 protein, CDR3 DNA. D genes are given only for firm matches. Some rows mark clone size as missing; the rest say once, few, many or name a class of expanded clone.

abundance: few
j_gene: TRBJ2-2
v_gene: TRBV29-1
d_gene: NA
CDR3aa: CSGATGWSGELFF
CDR3nt: TGCAGCGGTGCGACAGGCTGGTCCGGGGAGCTGTTTTTT

abundance: few
j_gene: TRBJ2-1
v_gene: TRBV7-9
d_gene: TRBD1
CDR3aa: CASSRTGYNEQFF
CDR3nt: TGTGCCAGCAGCCGGACAGGTTACAATGAGCAGTTCTTC

abundance: NA
j_gene: TRBJ1-1
v_gene: TRBV14
d_gene: TRBD1
CDR3aa: CASSRRTFRGQGRSFF
CDR3nt: TGTGCCAGCAGTCGAAGAACCTTTAGGGGACAGGGTCGATCTTTCTTT

abundance: NA
j_gene: TRBJ1-5
v_gene: TRBV4-1
d_gene: NA
CDR3aa: CASSQDPDQPQHF
CDR3nt: TGCGCCAGCAGCCAAGATCCCGATCAGCCCCAGCATTTT

abundance: NA
j_gene: TRBJ1-6
v_gene: TRBV5-1
d_gene: NA
CDR3aa: CASSLVDSNSPLHF
CDR3nt: TGCGCCAGCAGCTTGGTAGACAGTAATTCACCCCTCCACTTT

abundance: NA
j_gene: TRBJ2-5
v_gene: TRBV6-5
d_gene: TRBD1
CDR3aa: CASSYGTGKAETQYF
CDR3nt: TGTGCCAGCAGTTACGGGACAGGAAAGGCAGAGACCCAGTACTTC

abundance: few
j_gene: TRBJ2-7
v_gene: TRBV29-1
d_gene: NA
CDR3aa: CSVEAGTYEQYF
CDR3nt: TGCAGCGTTGAAGCAGGGACCTACGAGCAGTACTTC

abundance: NA
j_gene: TRBJ1-2
v_gene: TRBV18
d_gene: NA
CDR3aa: CASSPRFEGEDGYTF
CDR3nt: TGTGCCAGCTCACCTCGATTTGAAGGGGAGGATGGCTACACCTTC

abundance: few
j_gene: TRBJ1-5
v_gene: TRBV27
d_gene: NA
CDR3aa: CASSAQGRNQPQHF
CDR3nt: TGTGCCAGCAGTGCCCAGGGAAGAAATCAGCCCCAGCATTTT

abundance: NA
j_gene: TRBJ1-2
v_gene: TRBV29-1
d_gene: NA
CDR3aa: CSVGQPGYTF
CDR3nt: TGCAGCGTCGGACAGCCTGGCTACACCTTC

abundance: few
j_gene: TRBJ2-7
v_gene: TRBV5-6
d_gene: TRBD1
CDR3aa: CASRLTGDYEQYF
CDR3nt: TGTGCCAGCAGGCTAACAGGGGACTACGAGCAGTACTTC

abundance: NA
j_gene: TRBJ2-5
v_gene: TRBV6-6
d_gene: NA
CDR3aa: CASTKGGRETQYF
CDR3nt: TGTGCCAGCACCAAGGGGGGGAGAGAGACCCAGTACTTC

abundance: NA
j_gene: TRBJ2-7
v_gene: TRBV2
d_gene: TRBD1
CDR3aa: CASSVQDRAYEQYF
CDR3nt: TGTGCCAGCAGTGTCCAGGACAGGGCGTACGAGCAGTACTTC

abundance: NA
j_gene: TRBJ2-7
v_gene: TRBV2
d_gene: TRBD2
CDR3aa: CASSGGIGYEQYF
CDR3nt: TGTGCCAGCAGCGGGGGGATCGGCTACGAGCAGTACTTC

abundance: NA
j_gene: TRBJ2-3
v_gene: TRBV30
d_gene: TRBD2
CDR3aa: CACIGLAGRNTQYF
CDR3nt: TGTGCCTGTATCGGACTAGCGGGGCGAAATACGCAGTATTTT

abundance: NA
j_gene: TRBJ1-2
v_gene: TRBV9
d_gene: NA
CDR3aa: CASSVQGRSGYTF
CDR3nt: TGTGCCAGCAGCGTACAGGGAAGGAGTGGCTACACCTTC

abundance: NA
j_gene: TRBJ1-1
v_gene: TRBV4-1
d_gene: NA
CDR3aa: CASSLQARNTEAFF
CDR3nt: TGCGCCAGCAGCCTACAGGCGAGGAACACTGAAGCTTTCTTT

abundance: few
j_gene: TRBJ2-7
v_gene: TRBV11-1
d_gene: TRBD2
CDR3aa: CASSLGGSGTYEQYF
CDR3nt: TGTGCCAGCAGCTTAGGGGGTAGCGGGACCTACGAGCAGTACTTC

abundance: few
j_gene: TRBJ2-3
v_gene: TRBV4-1
d_gene: NA
CDR3aa: CASSQREPSTDTQYF
CDR3nt: TGCGCCAGCAGCCAACGGGAGCCGAGCACAGATACGCAGTATTTT

abundance: NA
j_gene: TRBJ2-5
v_gene: TRBV11-3
d_gene: NA
CDR3aa: CASSLGLGVQETQYF
CDR3nt: TGTGCCAGCAGCTTAGGACTCGGAGTGCAAGAGACCCAGTACTTC

abundance: NA
j_gene: TRBJ1-1
v_gene: TRBV12-5
d_gene: NA
CDR3aa: CASGISGSGEAFF
CDR3nt: TGTGCTAGTGGTATAAGCGGGAGTGGTGAAGCTTTCTTT

abundance: few
j_gene: TRBJ1-2
v_gene: TRBV29-1
d_gene: TRBD1
CDR3aa: CSVGSGRGPSNYGYTF
CDR3nt: TGCAGCGTTGGGTCGGGCAGGGGGCCCTCTAACTATGGCTACACCTTC

abundance: NA
j_gene: TRBJ2-1
v_gene: TRBV4-3
d_gene: NA
CDR3aa: CASSQEVGARYNEQFF
CDR3nt: TGCGCCAGCAGCCAAGAAGTGGGGGCGAGGTACAATGAGCAGTTCTTC

abundance: NA
j_gene: TRBJ2-3
v_gene: TRBV7-2
d_gene: TRBD2
CDR3aa: CASSARGGRTDTQYF
CDR3nt: TGTGCCAGCAGCGCGCGGGGGGGCCGAACAGATACGCAGTATTTT

abundance: few
j_gene: TRBJ1-1
v_gene: TRBV7-3
d_gene: NA
CDR3aa: CASSLSAGGTEAFF
CDR3nt: TGTGCCAGCAGCTTAAGTGCGGGTGGCACTGAAGCTTTCTTT

abundance: few
j_gene: TRBJ2-1
v_gene: TRBV5-1
d_gene: NA
CDR3aa: CASSLASGGSSYNEQFF
CDR3nt: TGCGCCAGCAGCTTGGCGAGCGGAGGGAGCTCCTACAATGAGCAGTTCTTC

abundance: few
j_gene: TRBJ2-3
v_gene: TRBV28
d_gene: TRBD2
CDR3aa: CASNLAGETDTQYF
CDR3nt: TGTGCCAGCAATTTAGCGGGAGAAACAGATACGCAGTATTTT

abundance: NA
j_gene: TRBJ2-5
v_gene: TRBV5-1
d_gene: TRBD1
CDR3aa: CASSLMTGTETQYF
CDR3nt: TGCGCCAGCAGCTTAATGACAGGGACGGAGACCCAGTACTTC

abundance: NA
j_gene: TRBJ2-5
v_gene: TRBV7-8
d_gene: TRBD2
CDR3aa: CASSPRWGGSTSSETQYF
CDR3nt: TGTGCCAGCAGCCCGCGCTGGGGGGGTTCCACCTCCTCAGAGACCCAGTACTTC

abundance: few
j_gene: TRBJ2-3
v_gene: TRBV5-1
d_gene: NA
CDR3aa: CASSFSSTDTQYF
CDR3nt: TGCGCCAGCAGCTTCTCTAGCACAGATACGCAGTATTTT

abundance: NA
j_gene: TRBJ2-3
v_gene: TRBV5-1
d_gene: TRBD1
CDR3aa: CASSPGQDTDTQYF
CDR3nt: TGCGCCAGCAGCCCGGGACAGGACACAGATACGCAGTATTTT

abundance: few
j_gene: TRBJ2-7
v_gene: TRBV6-6
d_gene: TRBD1
CDR3aa: CASSRDRGSYEQYF
CDR3nt: TGTGCCAGCAGCCGGGACAGGGGTTCCTACGAGCAGTACTTC

abundance: NA
j_gene: TRBJ2-5
v_gene: TRBV5-1
d_gene: TRBD2
CDR3aa: CASSLSGRASDF
CDR3nt: TGCGCCAGCAGCTTGAGCGGGAGGGCCAGCGACTTC

abundance: NA
j_gene: TRBJ1-5
v_gene: TRBV30
d_gene: TRBD1
CDR3aa: CAVDRGGNQPQHF
CDR3nt: TGTGCTGTCGACAGGGGTGGTAATCAGCCCCAGCATTTT

abundance: few
j_gene: TRBJ1-1
v_gene: TRBV4-1
d_gene: NA
CDR3aa: CASSQESQGFAFF
CDR3nt: TGCGCCAGCAGCCAAGAAAGTCAGGGTTTCGCTTTCTTT

abundance: NA
j_gene: TRBJ2-3
v_gene: TRBV5-1
d_gene: NA
CDR3aa: CASSLGRGDTQYF
CDR3nt: TGCGCCAGCAGCTTGGGTCGAGGTGATACGCAGTATTTT

abundance: few
j_gene: TRBJ2-3
v_gene: TRBV9
d_gene: TRBD2
CDR3aa: CASSASGGTDTQYF
CDR3nt: TGTGCCAGCAGCGCCAGCGGGGGCACAGATACGCAGTATTTT

abundance: few
j_gene: TRBJ2-7
v_gene: TRBV5-1
d_gene: TRBD1
CDR3aa: CASSPRQGSYEQYF
CDR3nt: TGCGCCAGCAGCCCCCGACAGGGATCCTACGAGCAGTACTTC

abundance: NA
j_gene: TRBJ2-7
v_gene: TRBV20-1
d_gene: NA
CDR3aa: CSARLRYEQYF
CDR3nt: TGCAGTGCTAGACTAAGATACGAGCAGTACTTC

abundance: NA
j_gene: TRBJ1-2
v_gene: TRBV2
d_gene: NA
CDR3aa: CASSLWRGGYTF
CDR3nt: TGTGCCAGCAGTCTCTGGAGGGGTGGCTACACCTTC

abundance: NA
j_gene: TRBJ2-7
v_gene: TRBV4-2
d_gene: NA
CDR3aa: CASSQTGSRSREQYF
CDR3nt: TGTGCCAGCAGCCAGACAGGCTCCCGGTCCCGCGAGCAGTACTTC

abundance: few
j_gene: TRBJ2-5
v_gene: TRBV11-1
d_gene: NA
CDR3aa: CASSFDSRETQYF
CDR3nt: TGTGCCAGCAGCTTCGACTCAAGGGAGACCCAGTACTTC

abundance: NA
j_gene: TRBJ1-4
v_gene: TRBV7-9
d_gene: NA
CDR3aa: CASRLAGATNEKLFF
CDR3nt: TGTGCCAGCAGGCTAGCGGGAGCAACTAATGAAAAACTGTTTTTT

abundance: few
j_gene: TRBJ2-1
v_gene: TRBV7-9
d_gene: TRBD2
CDR3aa: CASSSGLAGVREFF
CDR3nt: TGTGCCAGCAGCTCGGGACTAGCGGGAGTTCGGGAGTTCTTC

abundance: few
j_gene: TRBJ1-1
v_gene: TRBV9
d_gene: NA
CDR3aa: CASSKSLNTEAFF
CDR3nt: TGTGCCAGCAGCAAAAGCTTGAACACTGAAGCTTTCTTT

abundance: few
j_gene: TRBJ1-2
v_gene: TRBV7-9
d_gene: NA
CDR3aa: CASSPGGSAGYTF
CDR3nt: TGTGCCAGCAGCCCCGGGGGTTCGGCTGGCTACACCTTC

abundance: NA
j_gene: TRBJ1-2
v_gene: TRBV19
d_gene: NA
CDR3aa: CASSRQANYGYTF
CDR3nt: TGTGCCAGTAGCCGACAGGCTAACTATGGCTACACCTTC

abundance: NA
j_gene: TRBJ2-7
v_gene: TRBV18
d_gene: TRBD1
CDR3aa: CASSPGTGTNEQYF
CDR3nt: TGTGCCAGCTCACCAGGGACAGGGACGAACGAGCAGTACTTC

abundance: NA
j_gene: TRBJ2-2
v_gene: TRBV10-3
d_gene: TRBD1
CDR3aa: CAIRRQGINTGELFF
CDR3nt: TGTGCCATCAGAAGACAGGGTATCAACACCGGGGAGCTGTTTTTT

abundance: few
j_gene: TRBJ2-1
v_gene: TRBV13
d_gene: TRBD2
CDR3aa: CASSSTSGRARDYNEQFF
CDR3nt: TGTGCCAGCAGCTCGACTAGCGGGAGGGCCAGAGACTACAATGAGCAGTTCTTC

abundance: few
j_gene: TRBJ2-3
v_gene: TRBV4-3
d_gene: NA
CDR3aa: CASSQGGAPDTQYF
CDR3nt: TGCGCCAGCAGCCAAGGCGGGGCCCCAGATACGCAGTATTTT

abundance: NA
j_gene: TRBJ2-3
v_gene: TRBV30
d_gene: NA
CDR3aa: CAWNPGTDTQYF
CDR3nt: TGTGCCTGGAACCCGGGCACAGATACGCAGTATTTT

abundance: NA
j_gene: TRBJ1-2
v_gene: TRBV4-1
d_gene: TRBD1
CDR3aa: CASSPAPGTGNYGYTF
CDR3nt: TGCGCCAGCAGCCCGGCCCCCGGGACAGGGAACTATGGCTACACCTTC